These 23 T cell receptor beta chains originate from one sample sequenced in a study of blood T cell repertoires in COVID-19 (dated by TCRdb to 2020 to 2022). The receptor library was made with the immunoSEQ multiplex PCR assay. Held by TCRdb, this immuneACCESS table contains in-frame sequences only and omits some clones. Under half of the omission traces to an unresolved V gene where checked; the cause of the rest is unknown. Present in this sample are fewer than 400,000 clones, roughly 85% of which were seen just once. The top ten hold under 4% of the sample. Sequences were obtained from peripheral blood. The receptors originated from a woman in her late teens or twenties with acute or convalescent COVID-19.

The J gene is TRBJ1-1, the V gene TRBV9, with D perhaps matching TRBD1 (5 bases). Trimming pared 4 bases from V and 2 bases from J, leaving 15 bases between. CDR1 and CDR2 (germline): SGDLS, YYNGEE. The CDR3 spans 15 residues. The CDR3 DNA reads as TGTGCCAGCAGCCCGGGGGTTCTTCTCAACACTGAAGCTTTCTTT. This translates into CASSPGVLLNTEAFF.

The rearrangement uses TRBV19 and TRBJ2-5; possible D gene TRBD2, 6 bases. The CDR3 is 15 amino acids. Germline CDR1 reads LNHDA; CDR2 reads SQIVND (reference sequence). V lost 3 bases, J lost 5 bases, and 16 bases lay in between. In nucleotides, the CDR3 is TGTGCCAGTAGTATTGGACTAATCCCCCACGAGACCCAGTACTTC. Its translation is CASSIGLIPHETQYF.

The genes are TRBV21-1 and TRBJ1-1; the D call TRBD1 from the table was never checked on the DNA. TRBV21-1 is a pseudogene. The CDR3 has 16 amino acids. CDR3 region: CASSKDGRGRNTEAFF. The DNA of the CDR3 is TGTGCCAGCAGCAAAGACGGTAGGGGCAGGAACACTGAAGCTTTCTTT.

The chain uses TRBV28 and TRBJ2-5; 13 bases agree with TRBD2. Per germline, CDR1 MDHEN and CDR2 SYDVKM. The CDR3 consists of 16 residues. V shed 2 bases and J 5 bases; nucleotides not matched to a gene: 5. CDR3 amino acids: CASSLVLAGGDETQYF. The CDR3 coding sequence is TGTGCCAGCAGTTTAGTACTAGCGGGAGGGGATGAGACCCAGTACTTC. Full variable domain (outside the CDR3, taken from reference TRBV28 and TRBJ2-5): DVKVTQSSRYLVKRTGEKVFLECVQDMDHENMFWYRQDPGLGLRLIYFSYDVKMKEKGDIPEGYSVSREKKERFSLILESASTNQTSMYLCASSLVLAGGDETQYFGPGTRLLVL.

In DNA form, the CDR3 reads TGCGCCAGCAGCGGGGGACCGGGACAGGGGGCTACTGGGGCCAACGTCCTGACTTTC. This gives the protein CASSGGPGQGATGANVLTF. The gene calls are TRBV5-1 and TRBJ2-6, with 12 nucleotides matching TRBD1. J was trimmed by 2 bases and V by 4 bases; bases with no gene match: 10. The CDR3 runs to 19 residues. The germline V gene encodes CDR1 SGHRS and CDR2 YFSETQ.

This rearrangement joins TRBV19 to TRBJ2-1, with no clear D. Trimming cost V 5 bases and J 3 bases, with 14 bases left between them. The CDR3 covers 15 residues. Germline-derived CDR1 and CDR2 are LNHDA and SQIVND (reference sequence). The chain's CDR3 is CASSEWSAHYNEQFF. DNA of the CDR3: TGTGCCAGTAGTGAGTGGTCAGCGCACTACAATGAGCAGTTCTTC.

The chain has TRBV24-1 and TRBJ2-5, with 14 nucleotides matching TRBD2. Germline-derived CDR1 and CDR2 are KGHDR and SFDVKD. The J segment lost 11 bases and the V segment lost 4 bases, leaving 5 bases of the junction unmatched. The CDR3 contains 14 residues. For the CDR3, the DNA is TGTGCCACCAGTGAGGGACTAGCGGGAGTAGGGCAGTACTTC. The encoded protein is CATSEGLAGVGQYF.

The genes are TRBV29-1 and TRBJ1-1; 7 nucleotides agree with TRBD1. In germline, CDR1 is SQVTM, CDR2 ANQGSEA. This CDR3 has 17 amino acids. Trimming at V came to 5 bases and at J to 6 bases, leaving 21 bases not matched to a gene. The DNA for the CDR3 is TGCAGCGTTCAGGGGGGATCAGGGCCTCATGTATTGCCTGAAGCTTTCTTT. Its protein is CSVQGGSGPHVLPEAFF. Looking up the rest from reference TRBV29-1 and TRBJ1-1 gives the full variable domain: SAVISQKPSRDICQRGTSLTIQCQVDSQVTMMFWYRQQPGQSLTLIATANQGSEATYESGFVIDKFPISRPNLTFSTLTVSNMSPEDSSIYLCSVQGGSGPHVLPEAFFGQGTRLTVV.

For the CDR3, the DNA is TGCGCCAGCAGCCAAGACTCCGGGACATCGGTGTACGAGCAGTACTTC. Its translation is CASSQDSGTSVYEQYF. V usage is TRBV4-1 and J usage is TRBJ2-7, with D possibly matching TRBD1 (6 bases). From germline, CDR1 is MGHRA and CDR2 YSYEKL. This CDR3 contains 16 residues. Trimming took 0 bases from V and 4 from J, leaving 16 bases between them.

The chain combines TRBV30 with TRBJ2-5; 12 positions match TRBD2. Germline V gives CDR1 GTSNPN, CDR2 SVGIG (reference sequence). This CDR3 spans 15 amino acids. After removal of 2 bases from V and 5 bases from J, the junction contained 6 bases not matched to a gene. CDR3 coding DNA: TGTGCCTGGAGTCCTACTAGCGGGGGGCAGGAGACCCAGTACTTC. Its protein is CAWSPTSGGQETQYF. Full variable domain (missing parts from reference TRBV30 and TRBJ2-5): SQTIHQWPATLVQPVGSPLSLECTVEGTSNPNLYWYRQAAGRGLQLLFYSVGIGQISSEVPQNLSASRPQDRQFILSSKKLLLSDSGFYLCAWSPTSGGQETQYFGPGTRLLVL.

The chain recombines TRBV12-3 or TRBV12-4 with TRBJ2-7; TRBD1 agrees at 9 bases. V was clipped by 7 bases and J by 2 bases; unmatched bases: 3. The CDR3 runs 13 residues. The CDR3 coding sequence is TGTGCCAGCAAGAGGACAGGGGCCTACGAGCAGTACTTC. Protein product: CASKRTGAYEQYF.

CDR3 in amino acids: CASSPWPGTANEKLFF. The CDR3 DNA is TGCGCCAGCAGCCCCTGGCCAGGGACAGCTAATGAAAAACTGTTTTTT. This chain uses TRBV4-1 with TRBJ1-4; 7 bases fit TRBD1. CDR1 and CDR2 from the germline V gene are MGHRA and YSYEKL. CDR3 size: 16 residues. Trimming cost V 4 bases and J 3 bases; bases outside gene matches: 8.

The chain combines TRBV24-1 with TRBJ2-5, with 10 bases fitting TRBD2. The germline CDR1 and CDR2 sequences are KGHDR and SFDVKD. The V segment lost 4 bases and the J segment 2 bases; nucleotides outside the gene matches: 9. The CDR3 loop spans 17 amino acids. CDR3 in DNA: TGTGCCACCAGTGAAGTTATTAGGACTAGCGGACAAGAGACCCAGTACTTC. It is translated as CATSEVIRTSGQETQYF.

The CDR3 reads CASKVGARRGPFYGYTF. Written as DNA, the CDR3 is TGTGCCAGCAAGGTGGGAGCTAGGAGGGGCCCTTTCTATGGCTACACCTTC. The chain has TRBV5-8 and TRBJ1-2, with D perhaps TRBD1 (5 bases). The CDR3 contains 17 residues. V lost 6 bases and J lost 4, with 25 bases in between. CDR1 is SGHTS, CDR2 YDEGEE, per germline. Complete variable domain (other parts from reference TRBV5-8 and TRBJ1-2): EAGVTQSPTHLIKTRGQQATLRCSPISGHTSVYWYQQALGLGLQFLLWYDEGEERNRGNFPPRFSGRQFPNYSSELNVNALELEDSALYLCASKVGARRGPFYGYTFGSGTRLTVV.

The rearrangement joins TRBV12-3 or TRBV12-4 to TRBJ1-1; D gene unclear. The CDR3 has 13 residues. The ends were cut back, 2 bases at V and 6 bases at J, with 10 bases in the middle. The CDR3 DNA follows: TGTGCCAGCAGTTTATTCCTCGGGTCTGAAGCTTTCTTT. Protein: CASSLFLGSEAFF.

The chain carries TRBV5-4 and TRBJ1-1, with 8 bases lining up with TRBD1. J gave up 7 bases and V 4 bases, and 9 bases lay outside the gene matches. The CDR3 is 14 residues long. Germline assignment: CDR1 SGHNT and CDR2 YYREEE (reference sequence). The CDR3 here is CASSEPTGVSEAFF. In DNA form, the CDR3 reads TGTGCCAGCAGCGAACCGACAGGGGTGAGTGAAGCTTTCTTT.

The count of this clone is one. The rearrangement links TRBV18 to TRBJ1-2; 7 nucleotides align to TRBD1. Germline V CDR1 and CDR2: KGHSH, LQKENI. This CDR3 contains 13 residues. V was clipped by 4 bases and J by 7 bases; unmatched bases: 6. CDR3 in amino acids: CASSHRDSSGYTF. The CDR3 DNA reads as TGTGCCAGCTCACACCGGGACAGCTCTGGCTACACCTTC.

The V gene is TRBV2, the J gene TRBJ2-5, with D perhaps matching TRBD1 (6 bases). The length of the CDR3 is 14 residues. CDR1 SNHLY and CDR2 FYNNEI come from the germline V gene. Trimming shortened V by 7 bases and J by 5 bases, and 17 bases separated the two germline ends. The CDR3 loop reads CASIPLGQGETQYF. The CDR3 DNA reads as TGTGCCAGCATCCCCCTTGGGCAGGGGGAGACCCAGTACTTC. Drawing the rest from reference TRBV2 and TRBJ2-5, the complete variable domain is EPEVTQTPSHQVTQMGQEVILRCVPISNHLYFYWYRQILGQKVEFLVSFYNNEISEKSEIFDDQFSVERPDGSNFTLKIRSTKLEDSAMYFCASIPLGQGETQYFGPGTRLLVL.

The gene calls are TRBV28 and TRBJ2-1; weak D call: TRBD2 (5 bases). Germline CDR1 reads MDHEN; CDR2 reads SYDVKM. The ends were cut back, 8 bases at V and 6 bases at J, with 11 bases in the middle. This CDR3 has 12 residues. The CDR3 DNA reads TGTGCCAGCCAAACTAGTACCAATGAGCAGTTCTTC. Protein: CASQTSTNEQFF. Filled out from reference TRBV28 and TRBJ2-1, the complete variable domain reads DVKVTQSSRYLVKRTGEKVFLECVQDMDHENMFWYRQDPGLGLRLIYFSYDVKMKEKGDIPEGYSVSREKKERFSLILESASTNQTSMYLCASQTSTNEQFFGPGTRLTVL.

This clone was detected only once. Other DNA sequences in the same sample also yield this CDR3. The genes are TRBV7-9 and TRBJ2-3; 11 bases match TRBD2. Trimming took 5 bases from V and 5 from J; bases not matched to a gene: 3. Germline-derived CDR1 and CDR2 are SEHNR and FQNEAQ (reference sequence). CDR3 length: 14 residues. DNA of the CDR3: TGTGCCAGCAGCCCTGGACTAGCGGGAGATACGCAGTATTTT. Its translation is CASSPGLAGDTQYF. Full variable domain (remainder filled in from reference TRBV7-9 and TRBJ2-3): DTGVSQNPRHKITKRGQNVTFRCDPISEHNRLYWYRQTLGQGPEFLTYFQNEAQLEKSRLLSDRFSAERPKGSFSTLEIQRTEQGDSAMYLCASSPGLAGDTQYFGPGTRLTVL.

This rearrangement joins TRBV10-3 to TRBJ1-2; the D gene is possibly TRBD1 (5 bases). Germline CDR1 reads ENHRY; CDR2 reads SYGVKD. V lost 0 bases and J 4 bases, leaving 9 bases between the germline ends. The CDR3 extends over 14 amino acids. For the CDR3, the DNA is TGTGCCATCAGTGAGTCGCGAGACAGCTATGGCTACACCTTC. The encoded protein is CAISESRDSYGYTF.

The CDR3 spells CASSIGGAGTDTQYF. For the CDR3, the DNA is TGTGCCAGTAGTATAGGGGGCGCGGGCACAGATACGCAGTATTTT. The chain couples TRBV19 to TRBJ2-3; tentatively, D is TRBD1 (5 bases). Germline-derived CDR1 and CDR2 are LNHDA and SQIVND (reference sequence). The CDR3 loop spans 15 amino acids. V was pared by 1 base and J by 1 base, with 9 bases between.

The gene calls are TRBV5-1 and TRBJ2-7; TRBD1 aligns across 8 bases. The CDR3 is made up of 12 amino acids. From germline, CDR1 is SGHRS and CDR2 YFSETQ. The V and J ends lost 4 bases and 6 bases, in that order; junction bases with no gene match: 3. The CDR3, as DNA: TGCGCCAGCAGCCAACAGGGGGGCGAGCAGTACTTC. It translates to CASSQQGGEQYF.